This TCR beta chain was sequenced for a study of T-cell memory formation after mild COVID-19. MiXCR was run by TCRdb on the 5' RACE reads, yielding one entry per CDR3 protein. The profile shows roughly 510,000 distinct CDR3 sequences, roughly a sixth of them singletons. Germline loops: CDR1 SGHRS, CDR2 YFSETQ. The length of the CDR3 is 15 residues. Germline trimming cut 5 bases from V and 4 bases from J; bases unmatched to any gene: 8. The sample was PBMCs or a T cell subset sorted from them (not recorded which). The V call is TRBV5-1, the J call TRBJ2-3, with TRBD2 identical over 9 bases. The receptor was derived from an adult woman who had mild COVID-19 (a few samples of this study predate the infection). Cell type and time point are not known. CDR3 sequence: CASSSAGGQADTQYF. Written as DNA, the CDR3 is TGCGCCAGCAGTTCCGCGGGGGGGCAAGCAGATACGCAGTATTTT.